Presented here are 30 T cell receptor beta chains from one specimen sequenced in a study of shared clonotypes between healthy human individuals. Generated by immunoSEQ multiplex PCR, the TCRdb table keeps only in-frame clones and is missing some. The sample includes 330,000 or so clones, about 74% of them seen just once. The sample was memory CD4+ T cells sorted from blood. Subset defined: CD45RA-negative fraction. The receptors originated from a man aged 30-40 years in good health.

This clone was recorded once. The chain links TRBV29-1 to TRBJ1-1, with D maybe TRBD1 (6 bases). V was shortened by 6 bases and J by 6 bases, with 29 bases between the two germline ends. This CDR3 is built from 17 residues. Germline V gene sequence: CDR1 SQVTM, CDR2 ANQGSEA. The CDR3 DNA follows: TGCAGCGTGGGGAGGGTACAGGGCGAAATTGGAGGGGCTGAAGCTTTCTTT. Its protein is CSVGRVQGEIGGAEAFF.

The rearrangement joins TRBV29-1 to TRBJ2-4; D is uncertain. The V end lost 4 bases, the J end lost 0 bases, and 7 bases lay between the germline ends. The CDR3 has 13 amino acids. Germline CDR1 and CDR2: SQVTM and ANQGSEA. CDR3 protein: CSVGYSAKNIQYF. The CDR3 DNA sequence: TGCAGCGTTGGATACTCAGCCAAAAACATTCAGTACTTC.

The chain recombines TRBV5-4 with TRBJ1-4; 7 nucleotides match TRBD1. CDR1 is SGHNT and CDR2 is YYREEE in the germline V gene (reference sequence). V shed 5 bases, J shed 5 bases, and the junction held 6 bases outside the gene matches. CDR3 length: 14 residues. Here the CDR3 reads CASSQKQGNEKLFF. For the CDR3, the DNA is TGTGCCAGCAGTCAGAAACAGGGGAATGAAAAACTGTTTTTT.

This clone was seen just once. The rearrangement uses TRBV6-6 and TRBJ1-5; D is uncertain. V dropped 7 bases and J dropped 5 bases, with 18 bases sitting between them. The CDR3 is 15 residues long. Germline V gene lookup returns CDR1 MNHNY and CDR2 SVGAGI (reference sequence). The CDR3 protein is CASTPREGFDQPQHF. CDR3 nucleotides: TGTGCCAGCACTCCAAGGGAAGGGTTTGATCAGCCCCAGCATTTT.

V and J are TRBV27 and TRBJ2-5; D is uncertain. The V gene lost 6 bases and the J gene lost 5 bases, with 16 bases spanning the gap. This CDR3 comprises 14 residues. The germline V gene encodes CDR1 MNHEY and CDR2 SMNVEV (reference sequence). The DNA of the CDR3 is TGTGCCAGCAGCCTTCTCGGAACAGTGGAGACCCAGTACTTC. Protein sequence: CASSLLGTVETQYF.

In this sample, this clone turned up once. The chain links TRBV19 to TRBJ1-1; tentatively, D is TRBD1 (5 bases). This CDR3 is built from 13 residues. CDR1 LNHDA and CDR2 SQIVND come from the germline V gene (reference sequence). V shed 5 bases and J shed 2 bases, with 9 bases lying between them. The DNA for the CDR3 is TGTGCCAGTAGTGGGGGACCAAACACTGAAGCTTTCTTT. This gives the protein CASSGGPNTEAFF.

Ten or more counts support this clone. The chain carries TRBV18 and TRBJ1-2, with D unclear. The germline V gene encodes CDR1 KGHSH and CDR2 LQKENI. V lost 0 bases and J lost 8, with 10 bases in between. The length of the CDR3 is 13 residues. CDR3: CASSPPDLRGYTF. The CDR3 bases are TGTGCCAGCTCACCACCTGACTTGCGGGGCTACACCTTC.

This chain connects TRBV7-9 to TRBJ1-1; D not resolved. The CDR3 runs to 15 residues. Between the trimmed V and J ends, which lost 5 bases and 7 bases, there was a span of 20 bases. Germline V CDR1 and CDR2: SEHNR, FQNEAQ (reference sequence). In DNA form, the CDR3 reads TGTGCCAGCAGCCCCCCGGCCTCATTGATTAGTGAAGCTTTCTTT. Its protein is CASSPPASLISEAFF.

This rearrangement joins TRBV2 to TRBJ1-4, with 12 positions matching TRBD1. V was pared by 6 bases and J by 8 bases, with 7 bases of the junction left unmatched. This CDR3 has 15 residues. The germline V gene has CDR1 SNHLY and CDR2 FYNNEI. CDR3 residues: CASRLTGTGGEKLFF. The CDR3 bases are TGTGCCAGCAGACTAACCGGGACAGGGGGCGAAAAACTGTTTTTT. The whole variable domain, remainder taken from reference TRBV2 and TRBJ1-4, is EPEVTQTPSHQVTQMGQEVILRCVPISNHLYFYWYRQILGQKVEFLVSFYNNEISEKSEIFDDQFSVERPDGSNFTLKIRSTKLEDSAMYFCASRLTGTGGEKLFFGSGTQLSVL.

The rearrangement links TRBV28 to TRBJ2-5; TRBD1 might be the D (6 bases). The CDR3 totals 14 residues. The V gene's germline CDR1 is MDHEN and CDR2 SYDVKM. V was clipped by 5 bases and J by 1 base, with 11 bases between them. CDR3 residues: CASSPRQAQETQYF. The DNA of the CDR3 is TGTGCCAGCAGTCCTAGACAGGCCCAAGAGACCCAGTACTTC.

The chain uses TRBV5-1 and TRBJ1-2; D ambiguous. Trimming took 0 bases from V and 7 from J, leaving 10 bases between them. Germline-derived CDR1 and CDR2 are SGHRS and YFSETQ. The CDR3 consists of 13 residues. CDR3 nucleotide sequence: TGCGCCAGCAGCTTGGAAACCCCCGCTGGCTACACCTTC. Translating it yields CASSLETPAGYTF. Together with reference TRBV5-1 and TRBJ1-2, the CDR3 gives the full variable domain: KAGVTQTPRYLIKTRGQQVTLSCSPISGHRSVSWYQQTPGQGLQFLFEYFSETQRNKGNFPGRFSGRQFSNSRSEMNVSTLELGDSALYLCASSLETPAGYTFGSGTRLTVV.

The chain couples TRBV6-6 to TRBJ2-7; D possibly uses TRBD1 or TRBD2 (5 bases each). The CDR3 loop spans 13 amino acids. From germline, CDR1 is MNHNY and CDR2 SVGAGI (reference sequence). Deletions cut 8 bases from V and 2 bases from J, with 13 bases between. The CDR3 here is CASSRGGAYEQYF. The CDR3, as DNA: TGTGCCAGCTCCCGTGGGGGAGCCTACGAGCAGTACTTC.

This chain links TRBV6-5 with TRBJ2-3, with no clear D. The CDR3 loop spans 15 amino acids. Trimming removed 6 bases at V and 1 base at J, with 14 bases between. The germline V gene has CDR1 MNHEY and CDR2 SVGAGI. For the CDR3, the DNA is TGTGCCAGCAGGGGTCGTGGGTCCCGCACAGATACGCAGTATTTT. Protein: CASRGRGSRTDTQYF.

About this clone: This sample also contains other DNA sequences that code for the same CDR3. The CDR3 DNA sequence: TGTGCCAGCAGCTCCACGACAGGCTCTGGAAACACCATATATTTT. Translating gives CASSSTTGSGNTIYF. This rearrangement joins TRBV7-9 to TRBJ1-3; tentative D call: TRBD1 (6 bases). V was cut by 4 bases and J by 0 bases, with 10 bases left in between. Germline-derived CDR1 and CDR2 are SEHNR and FQNEAQ (reference sequence). The CDR3 length is 15 residues.

This clone occurred many times. The chain couples TRBV7-2 to TRBJ2-2; 12 bases map to TRBD2. Germline-derived CDR1 and CDR2 are SGHTA and FQGNSA. The CDR3 totals 17 residues. The ends lost 1 base at V and 6 bases at J; junction bases unmatched: 6. The CDR3 nucleotides read TGTGCCAGCAGCTTAGAACGACTAGCGGGAGCCCCCGGGGAGCTGTTTTTT. Its translation is CASSLERLAGAPGELFF.

This clone was seen more than once but under ten times. The genes are TRBV28 and TRBJ2-7; 12 bases are shared with TRBD2. V dropped 0 bases and J dropped 1; count of bases not matched to a gene: 7. The CDR3 sequence is 18 residues long. CDR1 is MDHEN, CDR2 SYDVKM, per germline. CDR3 nucleotide sequence: TGTGCCAGCAGTTTATGGCCTAGCGGGAGGGCCGTTTCCTACGAGCAGTACTTC. Its translation is CASSLWPSGRAVSYEQYF.

The chain recombines TRBV9 with TRBJ1-3; D call uncertain. The CDR3 covers 14 residues. The ends were cut back, 3 bases at V and 0 bases at J, with 7 bases in the middle. Germline-derived CDR1 and CDR2 are SGDLS and YYNGEE. Written as DNA, the CDR3 is TGTGCCAGCAGCGGATTAAACTCTGGAAACACCATATATTTT. Translating gives CASSGLNSGNTIYF. The variable domain in full, with the rest retrieved from reference TRBV9 and TRBJ1-3, is DSGVTQTPKHLITATGQRVTLRCSPRSGDLSVYWYQQSLDQGLQFLIQYYNGEERAKGNILERFSAQQFPDLHSELNLSSLELGDSALYFCASSGLNSGNTIYFGEGSWLTVV.

The chain joins TRBV15 to TRBJ1-3; TRBD1 matches 7 bases. Per the germline V gene, CDR1 is LNHNV and CDR2 is YYDKDF (reference sequence). V lost 5 bases to trimming and J lost 2 bases; unmatched junction nucleotides: 6. CDR3 length equals 15 residues. For the CDR3, the DNA is TGTGCCACCAGCGGGACCGGGACAGCTGGAAACACCATATATTTT. Amino acid sequence: CATSGTGTAGNTIYF.

V and J are TRBV2 and TRBJ1-5, with D hard to call. From germline, CDR1 is SNHLY and CDR2 FYNNEI. V gave up 2 bases and J gave up 5 bases, with 13 bases separating them. This CDR3 region has 15 residues. The CDR3 spells CASSEIGSAYQPQHF. For the CDR3, the DNA is TGTGCCAGCAGTGAAATCGGGTCAGCCTATCAGCCCCAGCATTTT. Full variable domain (outside the CDR3, taken from reference TRBV2 and TRBJ1-5): EPEVTQTPSHQVTQMGQEVILRCVPISNHLYFYWYRQILGQKVEFLVSFYNNEISEKSEIFDDQFSVERPDGSNFTLKIRSTKLEDSAMYFCASSEIGSAYQPQHFGDGTRLSIL.

The chain joins TRBV14 to TRBJ1-1; 7 bases fit TRBD1. The CDR3 extends over 17 amino acids. Losses at the gene ends were 0 bases for V and 0 bases for J; bases not matched to a gene: 7. Germline values: CDR1 SGHDN, CDR2 FVKESK. DNA for the CDR3: TGTGCCAGCAGCCAAGATATTGGGACAGCGATGAACACTGAAGCTTTCTTT. Its protein is CASSQDIGTAMNTEAFF.

The chain uses TRBV6-6 and TRBJ1-3; D may be TRBD1 (6 bases). CDR3 length: 15 amino acids. CDR1 is MNHNY, CDR2 SVGAGI, per germline (reference sequence). V was cut by 4 bases and J by 4 bases, with 14 bases left in between. In DNA, the CDR3 is TGTGCCAGCAGTTCTCGCAGGGGTGCAGGAAACACCATATATTTT. Translated: CASSSRRGAGNTIYF.

The chain carries TRBV28 and TRBJ1-5; D possibly corresponds to TRBD1 (5 bases). Trimming took 5 bases from V and 4 from J, leaving 9 bases between them. Germline lookup yields CDR1 MDHEN and CDR2 SYDVKM. The CDR3 spans 13 residues. The CDR3 DNA sequence: TGTGCCAGCAGTAGGGACGGAAATCAGCCCCAGCATTTT. This gives the protein CASSRDGNQPQHF.

J is TRBJ1-1 and V is TRBV15; D not resolved. CDR3 length: 15 residues. CDR1 and CDR2 from the germline V gene are LNHNV and YYDKDF (reference sequence). Trimming shortened V by 0 bases and J by 4 bases, and 12 bases separated the two germline ends. DNA of the CDR3: TGTGCCACCAGCAGAGATGGTTCGCCTGGCACTGAAGCTTTCTTT. This translates into CATSRDGSPGTEAFF.

The chain links TRBV30 to TRBJ2-1, with 14 bases fitting TRBD2. V lost 1 base and J lost 9; bases outside the gene matches: 5. CDR1 and CDR2 from the germline V gene are GTSNPN and SVGIG (reference sequence). The CDR3 consists of 15 residues. In DNA, the CDR3 is TGTGCCTGGAGTGCGGGACTAGCGGGAGCCGGTGAGCAGTTCTTC. Amino acid sequence: CAWSAGLAGAGEQFF.

This clone has a single count. CDR3 sequence reads: CASSVGGDPYEQYF. The CDR3 nucleotides are TGTGCCAGCAGCGTAGGGGGTGACCCCTACGAGCAGTACTTC. J is TRBJ2-7 and V is TRBV9; D is undetermined. Germline lookup yields CDR1 SGDLS and CDR2 YYNGEE. This CDR3 contains 14 residues. The V end lost 0 bases, the J end lost 2 bases, and 9 bases lay between the germline ends.

CDR3 protein: CASSRLAVAETQYF. The CDR3 DNA reads as TGTGCCAGCAGTCGGCTAGCGGTAGCGGAGACCCAGTACTTC. This chain joins TRBV5-4 and TRBJ2-5, with 7 bases aligning to TRBD2. CDR1 is SGHNT, CDR2 YYREEE, per germline (reference sequence). The CDR3 has 14 residues. Losses at the gene ends were 5 bases for V and 5 bases for J; bases not matched to a gene: 9.

The V and J genes are TRBV19 and TRBJ1-5, with D uncertain. The CDR3 has 13 residues. Germline-derived CDR1 and CDR2 are LNHDA and SQIVND (reference sequence). The V end was cut by 6 bases, the J end by 3 bases, with 9 bases between. CDR3 residues: CASRQQDNQPQHF. The CDR3 nucleotides are TGTGCCAGTAGGCAGCAGGACAATCAGCCCCAGCATTTT.

V gene TRBV7-2 combines with J gene TRBJ2-3, with no clear D. This CDR3 is 14 amino acids long. The V end lost 5 bases, the J end lost 5 bases, and 14 bases lay between the germline ends. Looked up from germline, CDR1 is SGHTA and CDR2 is FQGNSA. CDR3 sequence reads: CASSQFTLVDTQYF. The DNA for the CDR3 is TGTGCCAGCAGCCAATTTACGCTTGTAGATACGCAGTATTTT.

This chain joins TRBV6-1 and TRBJ2-7, with 11 bases matching TRBD2. Germline loops: CDR1 MNHNS, CDR2 SASEGT. With 2 bases clipped from V and 3 bases from J, the junction kept 3 bases outside the gene matches. The CDR3 sequence is 15 residues long. CDR3 bases: TGTGCCAGCAGTGAAACTAGCGGGAGAAGCTACGAGCAGTACTTC. Translation: CASSETSGRSYEQYF.

CDR3 region: CASRQQGAGEKLFF. The CDR3 DNA is TGTGCCAGCAGACAACAGGGGGCGGGAGAAAAACTGTTTTTT. The gene calls are TRBV6-5 and TRBJ1-4, with 9 bases aligning to TRBD1. Trimming took 6 bases from V and 8 from J; bases not matched to a gene: 7. Per germline, CDR1 MNHEY and CDR2 SVGAGI. CDR3 size: 14 residues.